The 9 T cell receptor beta chains reported below all come from one sample, sequenced in a study of T cell responses to AZD1222 COVID-19 vaccine. Assay used: immunoSEQ multiplex PCR; TCRdb lists only in-frame clones, some missing. The sample contains about 130,000 clones, about 87% of which appear only once. The specimen was peripheral blood, collected on day 0 of AZD1222 vaccination. These TCRs come from an adult in good health.

The genes are TRBV7-3 and TRBJ1-5, with a tentative D call TRBD1 (6 bases). The V end lost 5 bases, the J end lost 4 bases, and 9 bases lay between the germline ends. The CDR3 spans 13 residues. Germline-derived CDR1 and CDR2 are SGHTA and FQGTGA. This CDR3 reads CASSQGPNQPQHF. The CDR3 coding sequence is TGTGCCAGCAGCCAGGGGCCAAATCAGCCCCAGCATTTT.

The DNA for the CDR3 is TGTGCCAGTAGTTCCCAACAGGGGGCAGGCTATGGCTACACCTTC. Translation: CASSSQQGAGYGYTF. The rearrangement links TRBV19 to TRBJ1-2; 9 nucleotides agree with TRBD1. The CDR3 spans 15 residues. The trim removed 5 bases at V and 4 bases at J, leaving 8 bases unmatched. The germline gives CDR1 LNHDA, CDR2 SQIVND (reference sequence).

The J gene is TRBJ2-7, the V gene TRBV15; 8 bases align to TRBD2. The CDR3 covers 15 residues. CDR1 and CDR2 from the germline V gene are LNHNV and YYDKDF (reference sequence). Losses at the gene ends were 1 base for V and 6 bases for J; bases not matched to a gene: 8. As DNA, the CDR3 is TGTGCCACCAGCAGAGTGATAACGGGAGGGGCCGAGCAGTACTTC. It is translated as CATSRVITGGAEQYF.

The chain recombines TRBV5-1 with TRBJ1-2, with D perhaps matching TRBD1 (6 bases). Germline V gives CDR1 SGHRS, CDR2 YFSETQ. The CDR3 runs to 14 residues. V was pared by 3 bases and J by 4 bases, with 13 bases between. The CDR3 is CASSSDTGPYGYTF. The CDR3 DNA sequence: TGCGCCAGCAGCTCCGATACAGGGCCCTATGGCTACACCTTC.

On this clone itself: The same CDR3 arises from other DNA sequences in this sample as well. The chain uses TRBV5-1 and TRBJ2-1; the D call may be TRBD1 or TRBD2 (5 bases each). The V and J ends lost 0 bases and 7 bases respectively, with 8 bases between them. The CDR3 covers 13 residues. Germline CDR1 reads SGHRS; CDR2 reads YFSETQ. The CDR3 is CASSLGGPNEQFF. Written as DNA, the CDR3 is TGCGCCAGCAGCTTGGGGGGACCGAATGAGCAGTTCTTC.

The genes are TRBV2 and TRBJ1-1; D perhaps matches TRBD1 (5 bases). The germline gives CDR1 SNHLY, CDR2 FYNNEI. With 8 bases removed from V and 3 bases from J, the gap between germline ends came to 13 bases. The CDR3 loop spans 13 amino acids. CDR3 coding DNA: TGTGCCAGCTCACGGGACGTCGACACTGAAGCTTTCTTT. Translating it yields CASSRDVDTEAFF. Supplemented by reference TRBV2 and TRBJ1-1, the full variable domain reads EPEVTQTPSHQVTQMGQEVILRCVPISNHLYFYWYRQILGQKVEFLVSFYNNEISEKSEIFDDQFSVERPDGSNFTLKIRSTKLEDSAMYFCASSRDVDTEAFFGQGTRLTVV.

The chain has TRBV5-1 and TRBJ2-7, with D perhaps given as TRBD1 or TRBD2 (5 bases each). This CDR3 spans 16 amino acids. Trimming took 4 bases from V and 7 from J, leaving 24 bases between them. Germline values: CDR1 SGHRS, CDR2 YFSETQ. The DNA of the CDR3 is TGCGCCAGCAGCCTCAGCCCCCCTGGGGGATTTGGGGAGCAGTACTTC. It codes for CASSLSPPGGFGEQYF.

There are a few counts of this clone. V usage is TRBV7-9 and J usage is TRBJ1-1; D unresolved. The V gene lost 1 base and the J gene lost 2 bases, with 11 bases spanning the gap. CDR3 length equals 15 residues. Germline CDR1 SEHNR, CDR2 FQNEAQ (reference sequence). The CDR3 region has the DNA TGTGCCAGCAGCTTAGGGAGGTACAGCAACACTGAAGCTTTCTTT. This sequence encodes CASSLGRYSNTEAFF.

The gene calls are TRBV21-1 and TRBJ2-7; the table assigns TRBD1, which was not confirmed against the DNA. TRBV21-1 is an annotated pseudogene. This CDR3 region has 14 residues. CDR3 sequence: CASVCMGPSYEQYF. In DNA, the CDR3 is TGTGCCAGCGTCTGTATGGGCCCGTCCTACGAGCAGTACTTC.